This TCR beta chain was sequenced for a study of long-term antiretroviral therapy in people with HIV. Study in general: It was about a decade after the earliest samples that the 2015 immediate-ART recommendation appeared.

Researchers ran immunoSEQ v3.0 at survey level. Per-sample targets for sequencing were roughly 40,000-55,000 T-cell genomes. Method: immunoSEQ multiplex PCR; TCRdb's copy keeps in-frame clones and lacks some. The repertoire holds 34,000 or so clones, with over 75% as singletons. Trimming took 3 bases from V and 2 from J, leaving 11 bases between them. CDR1 WSHSY and CDR2 SAAADI come from the germline V gene. The CDR3 length is 14 residues. On this clone: Its antigen is still unknown.

Findings and caveats of the study: HIV repertoires showed narrower CDR3 length ranges than controls. Repertoire composition at all time points was dominated by clones that had expanded before ART.

The chain combines TRBV10-2 with TRBJ2-7; D gene unclear. Sequenced here: unsorted PBMCs, sampled 0.6 years after starting antiretroviral therapy. This clonotype was sampled from a man younger than 30 with HIV. CDR3 nucleotides: TGCGCCAGCAGTGAACGACACAACCCCTACGAGCAGTACTTC. This encodes CASSERHNPYEQYF.